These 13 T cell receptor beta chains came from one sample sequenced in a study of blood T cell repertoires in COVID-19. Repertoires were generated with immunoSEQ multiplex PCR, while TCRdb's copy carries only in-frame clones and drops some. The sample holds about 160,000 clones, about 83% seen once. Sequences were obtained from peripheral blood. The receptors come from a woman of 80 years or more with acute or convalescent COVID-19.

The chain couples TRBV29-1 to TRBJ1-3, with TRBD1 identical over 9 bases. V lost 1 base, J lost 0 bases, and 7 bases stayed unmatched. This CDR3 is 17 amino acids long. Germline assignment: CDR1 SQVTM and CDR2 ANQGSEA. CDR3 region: CSVEGRGQGLSGNTIYF. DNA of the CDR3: TGCAGCGTTGAAGGTCGGGGACAGGGCCTCTCTGGAAACACCATATATTTT.

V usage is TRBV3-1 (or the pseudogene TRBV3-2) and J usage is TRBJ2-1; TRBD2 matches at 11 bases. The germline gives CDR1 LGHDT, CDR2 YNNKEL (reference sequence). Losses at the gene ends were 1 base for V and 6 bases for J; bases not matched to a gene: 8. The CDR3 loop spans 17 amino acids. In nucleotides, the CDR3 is TGTGCCAGCAGCCAAGCTGGGATAGCGGGGGGGCTCAATGAGCAGTTCTTC. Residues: CASSQAGIAGGLNEQFF.

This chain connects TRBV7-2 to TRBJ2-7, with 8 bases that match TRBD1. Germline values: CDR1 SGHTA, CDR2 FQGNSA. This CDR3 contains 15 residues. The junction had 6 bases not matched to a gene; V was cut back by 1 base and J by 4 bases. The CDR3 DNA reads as TGTGCCAGCAGCTTAGGAGGACAGGGTGTTTACGAGCAGTACTTC. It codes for CASSLGGQGVYEQYF.

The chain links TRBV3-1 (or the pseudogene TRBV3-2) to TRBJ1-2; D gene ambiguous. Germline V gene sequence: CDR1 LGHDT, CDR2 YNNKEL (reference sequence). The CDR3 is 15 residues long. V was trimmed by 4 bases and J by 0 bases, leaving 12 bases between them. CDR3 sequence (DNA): TGTGCCAGCAGCCTCACCAGCGGTACTAACTATGGCTACACCTTC. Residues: CASSLTSGTNYGYTF.

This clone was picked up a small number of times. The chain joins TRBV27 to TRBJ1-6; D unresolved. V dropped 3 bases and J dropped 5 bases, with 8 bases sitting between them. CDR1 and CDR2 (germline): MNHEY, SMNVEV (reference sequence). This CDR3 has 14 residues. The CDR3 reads CASSFLQNNSPLHF. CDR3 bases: TGTGCCAGCAGTTTTCTACAGAATAATTCACCCCTCCACTTT.

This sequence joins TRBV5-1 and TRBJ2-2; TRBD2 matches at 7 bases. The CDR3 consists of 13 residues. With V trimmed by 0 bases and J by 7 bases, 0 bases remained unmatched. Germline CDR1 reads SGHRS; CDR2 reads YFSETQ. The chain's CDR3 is CASSLGGGGELFF. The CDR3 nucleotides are TGCGCCAGCAGCTTGGGCGGGGGCGGGGAGCTGTTTTTT.

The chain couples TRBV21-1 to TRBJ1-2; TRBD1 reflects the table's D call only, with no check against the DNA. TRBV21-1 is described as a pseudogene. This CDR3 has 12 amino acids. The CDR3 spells CASQGNRYGYTF. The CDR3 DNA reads TGTGCCAGCCAGGGGAACAGATATGGCTACACCTTC.

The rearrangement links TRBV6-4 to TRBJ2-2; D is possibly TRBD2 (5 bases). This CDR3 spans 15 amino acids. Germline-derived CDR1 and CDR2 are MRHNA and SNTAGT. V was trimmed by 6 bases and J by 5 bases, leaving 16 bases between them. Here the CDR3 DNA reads TGTGCCAGCAGGCCAAGGGAGTCTGGGACCGGGGAGCTGTTTTTT. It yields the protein CASRPRESGTGELFF.

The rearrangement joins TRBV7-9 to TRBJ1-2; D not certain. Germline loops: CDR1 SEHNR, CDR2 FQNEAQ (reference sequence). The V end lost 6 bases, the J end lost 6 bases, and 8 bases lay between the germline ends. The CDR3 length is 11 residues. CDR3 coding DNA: TGTGCCAGCAGGGAGACGAATGGCTACACCTTC. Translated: CASRETNGYTF.

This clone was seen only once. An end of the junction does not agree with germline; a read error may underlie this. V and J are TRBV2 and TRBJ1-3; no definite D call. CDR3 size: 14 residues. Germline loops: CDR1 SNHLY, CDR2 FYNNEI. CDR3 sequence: CASSKAEGRHTIYF. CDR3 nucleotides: TGTGCCAGCAGTAAAGCAGAGGGAAGGCACACCATATATTTT.

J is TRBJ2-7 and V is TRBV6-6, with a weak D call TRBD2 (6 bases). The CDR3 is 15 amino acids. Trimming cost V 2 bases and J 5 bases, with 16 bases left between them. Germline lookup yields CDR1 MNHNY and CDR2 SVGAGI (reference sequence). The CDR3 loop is CASSYGKTGVDEQYF. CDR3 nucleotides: TGTGCCAGCAGTTACGGAAAAACGGGAGTGGACGAGCAGTACTTC.

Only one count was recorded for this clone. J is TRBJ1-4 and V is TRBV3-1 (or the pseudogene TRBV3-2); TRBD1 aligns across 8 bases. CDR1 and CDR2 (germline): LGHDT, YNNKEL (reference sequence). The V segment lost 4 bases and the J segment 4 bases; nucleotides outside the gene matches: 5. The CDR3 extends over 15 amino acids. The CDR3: CASSLPGQVNEKLFF. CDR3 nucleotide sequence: TGTGCCAGCAGCCTTCCGGGACAGGTTAATGAAAAACTGTTTTTT.

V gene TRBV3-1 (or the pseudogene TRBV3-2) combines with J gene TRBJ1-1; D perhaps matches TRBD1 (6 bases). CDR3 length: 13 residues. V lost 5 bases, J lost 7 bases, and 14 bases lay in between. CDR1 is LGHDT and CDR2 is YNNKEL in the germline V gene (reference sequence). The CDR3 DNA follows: TGTGCCAGCAGCTCCCCAGGGGATGTTGAAGCTTTCTTT. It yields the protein CASSSPGDVEAFF.